The next 26 T cell receptor beta chains were all read from a single sample in a study of monozygotic twins with inflammatory bowel disease (dated by TCRdb to the late 2010s). Receptors were amplified or captured by 5' RACE. Sequencing took place on an Illumina HiSeq 2500. After TCRdb reprocessed the reads, each CDR3 protein sequence was kept as one row, without DNA. The sample table includes more than 100,000 distinct CDR3 sequences. Under 2.5% of the sample rests with the top ten. Sequencing was done on a sample of blood. These receptors all stem from a human donor with ulcerative colitis or Crohn's disease, or a healthy co-twin of an affected twin (not recorded which).

The V and J genes are TRBV20-1 and TRBJ2-5. Germline loops: CDR1 DFQATT, CDR2 SNEGSKA (reference sequence). CDR3 size: 11 residues. This chain's CDR3 is CSAKVEETQYF.

The chain has TRBV5-1 and TRBJ2-2. The CDR3 consists of 14 residues. Germline assignment: CDR1 SGHRS and CDR2 YFSETQ. Here the CDR3 reads CASSLEGNTGELFF.

The gene calls are TRBV10-3 and TRBJ1-5. The CDR3 sequence is 16 residues long. Germline CDR1 is ENHRY and CDR2 is SYGVKD. The CDR3 loop is CAISDRAAFSNQPQHF.

The rearrangement uses TRBV24-1 and TRBJ1-5. Germline V lookup: CDR1 KGHDR, CDR2 SFDVKD. CDR3 length: 15 amino acids. This CDR3 is CATSDPRRSNQPQHF.

Here the CDR3 reads CASSSGRAPDTQYF. This chain links TRBV27 with TRBJ2-3; no DNA is available, so the TRBD2 call from TCRdb remains unchecked. Germline values: CDR1 MNHEY, CDR2 SMNVEV (reference sequence). The CDR3 consists of 14 residues.

This rearrangement joins TRBV5-1 to TRBJ1-6; TCRdb selects TRBD1, and the lack of DNA leaves this call unchecked. Germline V gene data show CDR1 as SGHRS and CDR2 as YFSETQ. CDR3 length: 14 amino acids. CDR3 protein: CASSLGQSNSPLHF.

V and J are TRBV4-3 and TRBJ2-4; the D call of TRBD1 rests on TCRdb alone, since no DNA is present to check it. This CDR3 has 17 residues. Germline CDR1 is LGHNA and CDR2 is YSLEER. The CDR3 sequence: CASSQVEGPGAKNIQYF.

The chain employs TRBV5-1 and TRBJ2-2. Germline-derived CDR1 and CDR2 are SGHRS and YFSETQ. The CDR3 consists of 12 residues. The CDR3 protein is CASRNDHGELFF.

The chain employs TRBV5-1 and TRBJ1-4. CDR1 is SGHRS and CDR2 is YFSETQ in the germline V gene. This CDR3 comprises 14 residues. CDR3 amino acids: CASSFGIANEKLFF.

The chain is built from TRBV7-2 and TRBJ2-7; TCRdb's D call of TRBD1 is untestable without DNA. The CDR3 length is 14 residues. Germline V CDR1 and CDR2: SGHTA, FQGNSA. The CDR3 spells CASSPVARAYEQYF.

The chain uses TRBV5-1 and TRBJ2-1; TCRdb's D call of TRBD1 is untestable without DNA. Germline assignment: CDR1 SGHRS and CDR2 YFSETQ. This CDR3 comprises 14 residues. This CDR3 reads CASSPGREFNEQFF.

The chain links TRBV30 to TRBJ1-6. This CDR3 has 12 residues. From germline, CDR1 is GTSNPN and CDR2 SVGIG (reference sequence). The CDR3 is CAWNWEGSPLHF. Full variable domain (remainder filled in from reference TRBV30 and TRBJ1-6): SQTIHQWPATLVQPVGSPLSLECTVEGTSNPNLYWYRQAAGRGLQLLFYSVGIGQISSEVPQNLSASRPQDRQFILSSKKLLLSDSGFYLCAWNWEGSPLHFGNGTRLTVT.

V gene TRBV7-2 combines with J gene TRBJ2-1; the TRBD2 assignment by TCRdb is unverifiable without DNA. This CDR3 is 15 amino acids long. Germline CDR1 is SGHTA and CDR2 is FQGNSA. CDR3 sequence: CASRVWRGADNEQFF. Complete variable domain (other parts from reference TRBV7-2 and TRBJ2-1): GAGVSQSPSNKVTEKGKDVELRCDPISGHTALYWYRQSLGQGLEFLIYFQGNSAPDKSGLPSDRFSAERTGGSVSTLTIQRTQQEDSAVYLCASRVWRGADNEQFFGPGTRLTVL.

The chain couples TRBV7-9 to TRBJ2-7; the D call of TRBD1 rests on TCRdb alone, since no DNA is present to check it. Per germline, CDR1 SEHNR and CDR2 FQNEAQ (reference sequence). CDR3 length: 14 amino acids. The CDR3 protein is CASSLAGAVHEQYF.

This chain links TRBV7-2 with TRBJ1-4. There are 16 residues in the CDR3. Germline CDR1 and CDR2: SGHTA and FQGNSA. CDR3 sequence: CASSLDLGSTNEKLFF.

The chain links TRBV6-5 to TRBJ2-7; the D gene TCRdb calls, TRBD1, cannot be checked with no DNA. Germline V gene lookup returns CDR1 MNHEY and CDR2 SVGAGI. CDR3 size: 16 residues. The CDR3 loop is CASSYSGQGGSYEQYF.

The V and J genes are TRBV5-1 and TRBJ2-7; without DNA, the TCRdb call of TRBD2 cannot be checked. The CDR3 spans 16 residues. Germline V CDR1 and CDR2: SGHRS, YFSETQ. CDR3 region: CASSWGKLASSYEQYF.

The chain uses TRBV5-1 and TRBJ2-3. This CDR3 comprises 12 residues. Looked up from germline, CDR1 is SGHRS and CDR2 is YFSETQ. The CDR3 here is CASSRYTDTQYF. Variable domain in full (rest from reference TRBV5-1 and TRBJ2-3): KAGVTQTPRYLIKTRGQQVTLSCSPISGHRSVSWYQQTPGQGLQFLFEYFSETQRNKGNFPGRFSGRQFSNSRSEMNVSTLELGDSALYLCASSRYTDTQYFGPGTRLTVL.

The chain combines TRBV29-1 with TRBJ1-5. Germline values: CDR1 SQVTM, CDR2 ANQGSEA. The CDR3 length is 12 residues. The CDR3 here is CSVGHSNQPQHF. The variable domain in full, with the rest retrieved from reference TRBV29-1 and TRBJ1-5, is SAVISQKPSRDICQRGTSLTIQCQVDSQVTMMFWYRQQPGQSLTLIATANQGSEATYESGFVIDKFPISRPNLTFSTLTVSNMSPEDSSIYLCSVGHSNQPQHFGDGTRLSIL.

The rearrangement uses TRBV7-9 and TRBJ2-7; TCRdb's D gene call, TRBD1, goes unchecked for lack of DNA. The germline V gene encodes CDR1 SEHNR and CDR2 FQNEAQ (reference sequence). This CDR3 has 14 amino acids. The CDR3 sequence is CASSHTDRPYEQYF. Combining the CDR3 with reference TRBV7-9 and TRBJ2-7 gives the whole variable domain DTGVSQNPRHKITKRGQNVTFRCDPISEHNRLYWYRQTLGQGPEFLTYFQNEAQLEKSRLLSDRFSAERPKGSFSTLEIQRTEQGDSAMYLCASSHTDRPYEQYFGPGTRLTVT.

The V call is TRBV9, the J call TRBJ2-7; as DNA is missing, the TRBD2 call by TCRdb cannot be tested. CDR3 length: 14 residues. Germline CDR1 SGDLS, CDR2 YYNGEE. Here the CDR3 reads CASSEGLTSYEQYF. Variable domain in full (rest from reference TRBV9 and TRBJ2-7): DSGVTQTPKHLITATGQRVTLRCSPRSGDLSVYWYQQSLDQGLQFLIQYYNGEERAKGNILERFSAQQFPDLHSELNLSSLELGDSALYFCASSEGLTSYEQYFGPGTRLTVT.

The V call is TRBV20-1, the J call TRBJ2-4; with no DNA, the TCRdb D assignment of TRBD1 cannot be verified. The CDR3 is 13 amino acids. Germline CDR1 and CDR2: DFQATT and SNEGSKA (reference sequence). CDR3 amino acids: CSATPGQQNIQYF.

The chain employs TRBV29-1 and TRBJ2-2; checking the TCRdb D call of TRBD1 is not possible without DNA. Germline CDR1 SQVTM, CDR2 ANQGSEA. This CDR3 has 13 residues. CDR3: CSVDTRTTGELFF.

The chain employs TRBV5-6 and TRBJ1-1. Germline-derived CDR1 and CDR2 are SGHDT and YYEEEE. The CDR3 has 13 residues. This chain's CDR3 is CASSLLTYGEAFF.

The genes are TRBV20-1 and TRBJ2-5. This CDR3 contains 12 residues. Germline V lookup: CDR1 DFQATT, CDR2 SNEGSKA (reference sequence). The CDR3 sequence is CSARSGQETQYF.

The chain has TRBV6-4 and TRBJ1-1. The CDR3 is made up of 14 amino acids. Germline values: CDR1 MRHNA, CDR2 SNTAGT. The CDR3 loop is CASSLKGGNTEAFF.